Following are 9 T cell receptor beta chains from one sample sequenced in a study of cytomegalovirus exposure and HLA in healthy donors. This table comes from immunoSEQ multiplex PCR, and its TCRdb copy is limited to in-frame clones, with some not included. The sample contains over 150,000 clones, about 86% of which appear only once. Specimen: PBMCs. The receptors here all came from a human donor in good health.

The gene calls are TRBV5-6 and TRBJ1-2; 8 bases agree with TRBD1. The germline gives CDR1 SGHDT, CDR2 YYEEEE. The CDR3 totals 15 residues. The trim removed 3 bases at V and 4 bases at J, leaving 8 bases unmatched. CDR3 in amino acids: CASSSPRTGIYGYTF. The CDR3 DNA sequence: TGTGCCAGCAGCTCCCCTCGGACAGGGATCTATGGCTACACCTTC.

The rearrangement links TRBV7-6 to TRBJ2-3; no reliable D call. Germline CDR1 reads SGHVS; CDR2 reads FNYEAQ. There are 14 residues in the CDR3. V gave up 1 base and J gave up 9 bases, with 14 bases separating them. CDR3 DNA sequence: TGTGCCAGCAGCTTAGATTCCGCGACACGGACGCAGTATTTT. Protein sequence: CASSLDSATRTQYF.

V and J are TRBV5-1 and TRBJ2-2; TRBD2 agrees at 9 bases. V trimming: 0 bases; J trimming: 2 bases; junction bases outside the gene matches: 2. The CDR3 extends over 16 amino acids. Germline values: CDR1 SGHRS, CDR2 YFSETQ. This chain's CDR3 is CASSLVSGSNTGELFF. The DNA of the CDR3 is TGCGCCAGCAGCTTGGTTAGCGGGAGCAACACCGGGGAGCTGTTTTTT.

The rearrangement uses TRBV18 and TRBJ2-7, with D uncertain. The V end lost 3 bases, the J end lost 6 bases, and 9 bases lay between the germline ends. CDR1 is KGHSH, CDR2 LQKENI, per germline. The CDR3 totals 12 residues. The CDR3 DNA reads as TGTGCCAGCTCACCGCCTAGTGCCGAGCAGTACTTC. Its protein is CASSPPSAEQYF.

The chain uses TRBV7-8 and TRBJ2-5; possibly TRBD1 for D (5 bases). The CDR3 runs to 15 residues. Deletions cut 2 bases from V and 2 bases from J, with 12 bases between. Looked up from germline, CDR1 is SGHVS and CDR2 is FQNEAQ. CDR3 residues: CASSLSRQLQETQYF. The CDR3 region has the DNA TGTGCCAGCAGCTTAAGCCGACAGCTACAAGAGACCCAGTACTTC.

The gene calls are TRBV5-1 and TRBJ1-2, with 9 bases identical to TRBD1. Losses at the gene ends were 4 bases for V and 8 bases for J; bases not matched to a gene: 9. The CDR3 length is 14 residues. The germline gives CDR1 SGHRS, CDR2 YFSETQ. The CDR3 loop reads CASSRYTGGGGYTF. DNA of the CDR3: TGCGCCAGCAGCAGATATACAGGGGGCGGGGGCTACACCTTC.

This chain joins TRBV7-9 and TRBJ2-7; 12 positions agree with TRBD2. The germline gives CDR1 SEHNR, CDR2 FQNEAQ (reference sequence). The trim removed 3 bases at V and 7 bases at J, leaving 4 bases unmatched. The CDR3 consists of 14 residues. CDR3 loop: CASSFLGTSGEQYF. Written as DNA, the CDR3 is TGTGCCAGCAGCTTTTTGGGGACTAGCGGGGAGCAGTACTTC.

Details on this clone: An end of the junction differs from the germline gene, which may be a read error. V is TRBV2 and J is TRBJ2-3, with 13 bases lining up with TRBD2. Germline CDR1 is SNHLY and CDR2 is FYNNEI. The CDR3 is 15 amino acids. The chain's CDR3 is CTSSPGLAGTDTQYF. The CDR3 region has the DNA TGTACCAGCAGTCCGGGACTAGCGGGAACTGATACGCAGTATTTT. Full variable domain (outside the CDR3, taken from reference TRBV2 and TRBJ2-3): EPEVTQTPSHQVTQMGQEVILRCVPISNHLYFYWYRQILGQKVEFLVSFYNNEISEKSEIFDDQFSVERPDGSNFTLKIRSTKLEDSAMYFCTSSPGLAGTDTQYFGPGTRLTVL.

The chain couples TRBV6-4 to TRBJ1-5; D ambiguous. This CDR3 comprises 14 residues. Trimming pared 6 bases from V and 5 bases from J, leaving 14 bases between. Germline loops: CDR1 MRHNA, CDR2 SNTAGT. The CDR3 protein is CASSLHAADQPQHF. The DNA for the CDR3 is TGTGCCAGCAGCCTACATGCGGCGGATCAGCCCCAGCATTTT.